This note documents a single TCR beta chain sequence. Per germline, CDR1 MNHEY and CDR2 SVGAGI. The V end lost 11 bases, the J end lost 8 bases, and 18 bases lay between the germline ends. The length of the CDR3 is 12 residues. The sample originates from a study of blood T cell repertoires in COVID-19. Turning to the study itself: Samples taken during acute and convalescent COVID-19 were collected in the United States, Italy and Spain. T cells, B-cell-depleted T cells, or PBMCs provided the cDNA or gDNA that served as material.

Original processing methods: Estimation of nucleated cell counts relied on the amplification of reference gene primers. Method: immunoSEQ multiplex PCR; TCRdb's copy keeps in-frame clones and lacks some. For V, J and clone size, that table is used; D and trimming come from the DNA. In the table there are roughly 200,000 clones, roughly 80% of which are singletons. The clonotype was recovered from a woman aged 80 or over with acute or convalescent COVID-19. The V call is TRBV6-5, the J call TRBJ1-1, with D unclear. The material sequenced was peripheral blood. The CDR3: CAGGTAAPEAFF. CDR3 DNA: TGTGCCGGCGGCACGGCAGCACCGGAAGCTTTCTTT.